This is a list of T cell receptor beta chains from one sample in a study of PD-1 blockade in classical Hodgkin lymphoma. Sequencing used immunoSEQ multiplex PCR; TCRdb keeps in-frame clones, though not all of them. This sample carries some 28,000 clones, 91% of them seen once, and the ten largest clones take 3% to 4%. The sequenced material came from peripheral blood mononuclear cells (PBMCs). The receptors were sampled from a human donor with classical Hodgkin lymphoma. Each CDR3 is given with its conserved first and last residue. A D gene is named only where the DNA matches it firmly. Not all rows give a size; the values are once, few, many and, for expanded clones, a class.

j_gene	v_gene	d_gene	abundance	CDR3aa	CDR3nt
TRBJ2-2	TRBV2	.	.	CASTAPNTGELFF	TGTGCCAGCACTGCGCCGAACACCGGGGAGCTGTTTTTT
TRBJ2-1	TRBV5-4	TRBD2	.	CASSLAASGRAYNEQFF	TGTGCCAGCAGCTTGGCGGCTAGCGGGAGGGCCTACAATGAGCAGTTCTTC
TRBJ2-7	TRBV2	TRBD2	.	CASNPGTSYEQYF	TGTGCCAGCAATCCCGGGACTAGCTACGAGCAGTACTTC
TRBJ2-5	TRBV19	.	.	CASSIAGALETQYF	TGTGCCAGTAGTATAGCCGGCGCCCTAGAGACCCAGTACTTC
TRBJ2-6	TRBV6-6	TRBD1	once	CASNPTGQVGANVLTF	TGTGCCAGCAATCCTACGGGACAGGTGGGGGCCAACGTCCTGACTTTC
TRBJ2-7	TRBV7-6	.	.	CASSTGPSQEQYF	TGTGCCAGCAGTACAGGGCCGTCTCAGGAGCAGTACTTC
TRBJ1-3	TRBV29-1	.	.	CSVGTSGNTIYF	TGCAGCGTGGGGACCTCTGGAAACACCATATATTTT
TRBJ1-1	TRBV5-8	.	.	CASSWVGNTEAFF	TGTGCCAGCAGCTGGGTAGGTAACACTGAAGCTTTCTTT
TRBJ1-5	TRBV6-6	.	medium-sized	CASSYSGQPQHF	TGTGCCAGCAGTTACTCGGGGCAGCCCCAGCATTTT
TRBJ2-1	TRBV19	.	.	CASRQRSSYNEQFF	TGTGCCAGTAGGCAGCGATCGTCCTACAATGAGCAGTTCTTC
TRBJ2-3	TRBV7-2	.	.	CASSLSLTTDTQYF	TGTGCCAGCAGCTTAAGCCTAACCACAGATACGCAGTATTTT
TRBJ2-3	TRBV28	.	.	CASSLPSGAVADTQYF	TGTGCCAGCAGTTTGCCCTCAGGGGCCGTGGCAGATACGCAGTATTTT
TRBJ1-5	TRBV10-3	.	.	CAIRGDLNQPQHF	TGTGCCATCAGAGGGGATTTGAATCAGCCCCAGCATTTT
TRBJ2-7	TRBV28	.	.	CASGSTAGNSYEQYF	TGTGCCAGCGGCTCGACCGCCGGGAATTCCTACGAGCAGTACTTC
TRBJ1-2	TRBV7-8	.	few	CASSSRQSLVSYTF	TGTGCCAGCAGCTCGCGACAGTCTCTTGTTAGCTACACCTTC
TRBJ2-1	TRBV7-9	TRBD1	.	CASSLFGTGTNEQFF	TGTGCCAGCAGCTTATTTGGGACAGGGACCAATGAGCAGTTCTTC
TRBJ1-5	TRBV7-2	TRBD1	.	CASSEAGGWQPQHF	TGTGCCAGCAGCGAAGCAGGGGGTTGGCAGCCCCAGCATTTT
TRBJ2-3	TRBV29-1	TRBD1	.	CSVKRDRGSDTQYF	TGCAGCGTCAAACGGGACAGGGGATCAGATACGCAGTATTTT
TRBJ2-3	TRBV6-6	TRBD2	.	CASSYSSSGRTDTQYF	TGTGCCAGCAGTTACTCGTCTAGCGGGAGGACAGATACGCAGTATTTT
TRBJ1-1	TRBV10-3	.	.	CAISESGLGNTEAFF	TGTGCCATCAGTGAGTCAGGCTTAGGGAACACTGAAGCTTTCTTT
TRBJ2-3	TRBV5-1	.	.	CASSLEAHTDTQYF	TGCGCCAGCAGCTTGGAGGCACACACAGATACGCAGTATTTT
TRBJ2-5	TRBV2	.	.	CASSDFRYQETQYF	TGTGCCAGCAGTGATTTTCGGTACCAAGAGACCCAGTACTTC
TRBJ2-7	TRBV7-9	.	.	CASIPLVRASSYEQYF	TGTGCCAGCATCCCCCTTGTTCGAGCTTCCTCCTACGAGCAGTACTTC
TRBJ2-2	TRBV6-5	.	.	CASSYHGQGNTGELFF	TGTGCCAGCAGTTACCACGGGCAGGGTAACACCGGGGAGCTGTTTTTT
TRBJ2-3	TRBV5-4	.	.	CASSLAYQPSTDTQYF	TGTGCCAGCAGCTTAGCCTACCAGCCTAGCACAGATACGCAGTATTTT
TRBJ1-4	TRBV6-6	.	.	CASSYGGRIEKLFF	TGTGCCAGCAGTTACGGGGGCAGGATTGAAAAACTGTTTTTT
TRBJ1-2	TRBV28	.	.	CASTESWGFGAGYTF	TGTGCCAGCACCGAGAGTTGGGGGTTTGGTGCTGGCTACACCTTC
TRBJ2-4	TRBV11-2	.	.	CASSRDSNVENIQYF	TGTGCCAGCAGCCGTGACTCAAACGTGGAAAACATTCAGTACTTC
TRBJ1-1	TRBV30	.	.	CAWSVAENTEAFF	TGTGCCTGGAGTGTTGCCGAGAACACTGAAGCTTTCTTT
TRBJ1-1	TRBV23-1	.	.	CASSQYTKAFF	TGCGCCAGCAGTCAATACACCAAAGCTTTCTTT
TRBJ2-2	TRBV11-3	.	once	CASQPRVDRGELFF	TGTGCCAGCCAACCCCGGGTCGACCGCGGGGAGCTGTTTTTT
TRBJ1-1	TRBV28	TRBD1	.	CASMPGQGFTEAFF	TGTGCCAGCATGCCGGGACAGGGCTTCACTGAAGCTTTCTTT
TRBJ2-5	TRBV7-2	.	.	CASSLAREETQYF	TGTGCCAGCAGCTTAGCGCGGGAAGAGACCCAGTACTTC
TRBJ2-2	TRBV2	TRBD1	.	CASTMTGGAGELFF	TGTGCCAGCACCATGACAGGGGGAGCCGGGGAGCTGTTTTTT
TRBJ1-2	TRBV10-1	.	.	CAIIFQPGPYGYTF	TGCGCCATAATATTCCAACCGGGCCCCTATGGCTACACCTTC
TRBJ2-1	TRBV7-3	TRBD2	once	CASSLGPGLAGDEQFF	TGTGCCAGCAGTCTGGGGCCGGGACTAGCGGGAGACGAGCAGTTCTTC
TRBJ1-1	TRBV2	.	.	CASSGSVGENTEAFF	TGTGCCAGCAGTGGTAGTGTCGGGGAGAACACTGAAGCTTTCTTT
TRBJ1-1	TRBV21-1	.	.	CASSKSVVTAGTEAFF	TGTGCCAGCAGCAAATCGGTCGTGACAGCTGGGACTGAAGCTTTCTTT
TRBJ1-4	TRBV11-2	TRBD1	.	CASSQAMGDSLFF	TGTGCCAGCAGCCAAGCAATGGGGGACAGCTTGTTTTTT
TRBJ1-2	TRBV28	.	.	CASSPGARYGYTF	TGTGCCAGCAGTCCAGGGGCCCGATATGGCTACACCTTC
TRBJ2-1	TRBV11-2	TRBD1	.	CASSLDFPGTGAISNEQFF	TGTGCCAGCAGCTTAGATTTTCCGGGGACAGGGGCCATTTCCAATGAGCAGTTCTTC
TRBJ2-7	TRBV7-9	.	.	CASSLNTPSGEQYF	TGTGCCAGCAGCTTAAATACACCTTCGGGCGAGCAGTACTTC
TRBJ1-2	TRBV28	TRBD1	.	CASSKQGAFGYTF	TGTGCCAGCAGTAAACAGGGGGCATTTGGCTACACCTTC
TRBJ1-1	TRBV19	.	.	CASSLDRLGSRAFF	TGTGCCAGTAGTCTGGACAGACTTGGCTCCCGGGCTTTCTTT
TRBJ2-7	TRBV6-4	.	.	CASTPGRRRYYEQYF	TGTGCCAGCACTCCAGGGAGACGTCGTTACTACGAGCAGTACTTC
TRBJ2-5	TRBV9	.	.	CASSAVGLSGQETQYF	TGTGCCAGCAGCGCCGTGGGGCTGTCCGGTCAAGAGACCCAGTACTTC
TRBJ1-5	TRBV28	.	.	CASSGTPYVGPQHF	TGTGCCAGCAGTGGGACCCCCTATGTGGGGCCCCAGCATTTT
TRBJ2-1	TRBV9	TRBD2	.	CASSVGLAGLPNYNEQFF	TGTGCCAGCAGCGTAGGCCTAGCGGGCCTTCCCAATTACAATGAGCAGTTCTTC
TRBJ2-7	TRBV7-8	TRBD2	once	CASSPRTSSYEQYF	TGTGCCAGCAGCCCCAGGACTAGCTCCTACGAGCAGTACTTC
TRBJ1-4	TRBV18	.	.	CASSPAGPRGEKLFF	TGTGCCAGCTCACCCGCGGGGCCGAGGGGTGAAAAACTGTTTTTT
TRBJ1-1	TRBV7-9	.	few	CASSLPTREIVLEAFF	TGTGCCAGCAGCTTACCGACAAGGGAGATCGTTTTAGAAGCTTTCTTT
TRBJ1-3	TRBV7-2	.	.	CASSLSGTAGNTIYF	TGTGCCAGCAGCTTATCAGGGACGGCTGGAAACACCATATATTTT
TRBJ1-1	TRBV5-1	.	.	CASREPMNTEAFF	TGCGCCAGCAGGGAGCCAATGAACACTGAAGCTTTCTTT
TRBJ2-5	TRBV29-1	.	.	CSVEVGVLAETQYF	TGCAGCGTTGAAGTTGGGGTTCTGGCGGAGACCCAGTACTTC
TRBJ2-7	TRBV7-2	TRBD1	.	CASSQAGTAREQYF	TGTGCCAGCAGCCAAGCCGGGACAGCGAGGGAGCAGTACTTC
TRBJ1-1	TRBV21-1	.	.	CASCLGTANTEAFF	TGTGCCAGCTGTCTCGGGACGGCGAACACTGAAGCTTTCTTT
TRBJ2-5	TRBV18	.	.	CASSPSEETQYF	TGTGCCAGCTCACCCAGCGAAGAGACCCAGTACTTC